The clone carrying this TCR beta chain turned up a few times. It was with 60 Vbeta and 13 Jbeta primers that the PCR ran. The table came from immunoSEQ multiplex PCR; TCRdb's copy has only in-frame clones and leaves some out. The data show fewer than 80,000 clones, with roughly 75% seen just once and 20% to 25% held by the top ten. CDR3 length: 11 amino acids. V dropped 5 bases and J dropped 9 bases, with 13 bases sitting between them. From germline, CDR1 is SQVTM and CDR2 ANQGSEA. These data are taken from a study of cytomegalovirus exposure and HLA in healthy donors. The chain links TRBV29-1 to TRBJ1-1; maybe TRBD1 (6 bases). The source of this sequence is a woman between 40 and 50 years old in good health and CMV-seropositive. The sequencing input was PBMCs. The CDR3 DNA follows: TGCAGCGTTTGGGACAAGCCCCAAGCTTTCTTT. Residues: CSVWDKPQAFF. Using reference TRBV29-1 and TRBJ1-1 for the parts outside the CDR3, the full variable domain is SAVISQKPSRDICQRGTSLTIQCQVDSQVTMMFWYRQQPGQSLTLIATANQGSEATYESGFVIDKFPISRPNLTFSTLTVSNMSPEDSSIYLCSVWDKPQAFFGQGTRLTVV.